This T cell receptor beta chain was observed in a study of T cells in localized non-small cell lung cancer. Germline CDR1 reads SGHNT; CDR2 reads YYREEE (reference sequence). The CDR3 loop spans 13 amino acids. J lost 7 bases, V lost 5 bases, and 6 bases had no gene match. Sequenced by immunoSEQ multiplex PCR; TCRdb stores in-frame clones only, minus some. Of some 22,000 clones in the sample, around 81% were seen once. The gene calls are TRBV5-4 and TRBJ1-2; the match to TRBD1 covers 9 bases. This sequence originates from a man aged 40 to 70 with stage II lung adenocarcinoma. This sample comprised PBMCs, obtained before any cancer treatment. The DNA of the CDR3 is TGTGCCAGCAGTCTCGGGACAGGGACTGGCTACACCTTC. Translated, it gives CASSLGTGTGYTF.